The present entry profiles one T cell receptor (beta chain) with its context. The antigen remains undetermined. One end of the junction is discordant with germline, which a read error may explain. These data come from a study of cytomegalovirus exposure and HLA in healthy donors. Primers included in the PCR were 60 Vbeta and 13 Jbeta primers. Method: immunoSEQ multiplex PCR; TCRdb's copy keeps in-frame clones and lacks some. Here the sample spans more than 140,000 clones, roughly four fifths being singletons. The germline V gene has CDR1 SEHNR and CDR2 FQNEAQ (reference sequence). This CDR3 has 16 amino acids. Unrecorded immune exposure was likely among donors, who were nominally healthy when sampled. Broader study findings: V segments that were indistinguishable, TRBV6-2 and TRBV6-3 among them, were omitted from analysis. The study reported that TCR beta sequences accurately predicted HLA-A and HLA-B alleles in most subjects.

The V call is TRBV7-9, the J call TRBJ1-4; 8 positions agree with TRBD1. Sequencing was performed on PBMCs. The receptor was derived from a female donor in good health and CMV-seronegative. The CDR3 DNA sequence: TGTTCCAGCAGCCGTGGACAGGGAACAACTAATGAAAAACTGTTTTTT. Translated, it gives CSSSRGQGTTNEKLFF. The entire variable domain, with the rest obtained from reference TRBV7-9 and TRBJ1-4, is as follows: DTGVSQNPRHKITKRGQNVTFRCDPISEHNRLYWYRQTLGQGPEFLTYFQNEAQLEKSRLLSDRFSAERPKGSFSTLEIQRTEQGDSAMYLCSSSRGQGTTNEKLFFGSGTQLSVL.